The clone carrying this T cell receptor (beta chain) turned up a few times. These data come from a study of T-cell memory formation after mild COVID-19. The CDR3 runs to 16 residues. Deletions cut 0 bases from V and 6 bases from J, with 17 bases between. Germline loops: CDR1 LGHNA, CDR2 YSLEER. TCRdb processed the 5' RACE reads anew with MiXCR; each CDR3 protein has one entry. The repertoire holds about 390,000 distinct CDR3 sequences, with roughly 15% as singletons. The receptor's source is a man younger than 35 who had mild COVID-19 (a few samples of this study predate the infection). Cell type and time point are not known. What was sequenced was PBMCs or a T cell subset sorted from them (not recorded which). The genes are TRBV4-3 and TRBJ1-2; D gene uncertain. CDR3 loop: CASSQDLWALRDGYTF. In DNA form, the CDR3 reads TGCGCCAGCAGCCAAGATCTTTGGGCCCTTAGGGATGGCTACACCTTC.